This TCR beta chain was found in a study of blood T cell repertoires in COVID-19. Study in general: Acute and convalescent COVID-19 samples came from the United States, Italy and Spain.

This CDR3 contains 18 residues. Germline V gene lookup returns CDR1 SGHDT and CDR2 YYEEEE. With V trimmed by 4 bases and J by 3 bases, 11 bases remained unmatched. Sequencing used immunoSEQ multiplex PCR; TCRdb keeps in-frame clones, though not all of them. The table lists roughly 52,000 clones, 88% of them singletons. The sample comprised peripheral blood. This sequence joins TRBV5-6 and TRBJ2-4; 12 nucleotides match TRBD1. The receptor was derived from a man aged 55 to 69 with active COVID-19. CDR3 loop: CASSPPGQGARVKNIQYF. The DNA for the CDR3 is TGTGCCAGCAGCCCACCGGGACAGGGGGCTCGAGTCAAAAACATTCAGTACTTC. The complete variable domain, with remaining parts taken from reference TRBV5-6 and TRBJ2-4, reads DAGVTQSPTHLIKTRGQQVTLRCSPKSGHDTVSWYQQALGQGPQFIFQYYEEEERQRGNFPDRFSGHQFPNYSSELNVNALLLGDSALYLCASSPPGQGARVKNIQYFGAGTRLSVL.